This T cell receptor (beta chain) was sequenced in a study of OX40 agonist ivuxolimab in advanced cancers. Study at large: Three patients, one with hepatocellular carcinoma and two with cutaneous melanoma, responded partially. Whole-study results and caveats: Clonal expansion from baseline to week 6 occurred in both CD4+ and CD8+ T cells. There were also nonresponders showing low normalized T-cell clonal expansion.

This CDR3 is 14 amino acids long. Germline assignment: CDR1 SGHRS and CDR2 YFSETQ. Trimming cost V 4 bases and J 3 bases, with 13 bases left between them. This clone was seen only once. The antigen remains undetermined. Some clones are missing from TCRdb's copy, which holds only in-frame ones; the method was immunoSEQ multiplex PCR. The sample contains 85,000 to 100,000 clones, more than 75% of which appear only once. The TCR sequence derives from an adult with an advanced solid tumor such as melanoma, head and neck, liver or kidney cancer. The input for sequencing was CD4+ or CD8+ T cells sorted from blood, taken in a trial of the OX40 agonist ivuxolimab. V is TRBV5-1 and J is TRBJ2-5, with D perhaps matching TRBD1 (5 bases). CDR3 protein: CASSRVTGEETQYF. Written as DNA, the CDR3 is TGCGCCAGCAGCCGAGTTACAGGAGAAGAGACCCAGTACTTC.